This T cell receptor beta chain was identified during a study of blood T cell repertoires in COVID-19. Study summary: Both acute and convalescent COVID-19 samples were obtained from the United States, Italy and Spain.

CDR1 is LNHDA, CDR2 SQIVND, per germline (reference sequence). Unmatched junction bases numbered 14, after V lost 6 bases and J lost 6 bases. The CDR3 spans 15 residues. TCRdb's table, derived via immunoSEQ multiplex PCR, lists solely in-frame clones and lacks some. Of over 200,000 clones listed, 84% are singletons. Sequencing used PBMCs or T cells enriched from blood (not recorded which). This sequence was found in a man aged 55 to 70 who had recovered from COVID-19. The chain links TRBV19 to TRBJ2-7; 7 nucleotides line up with TRBD1. The CDR3 loop reads CASSDPRQGILEQYF. In nucleotides, the CDR3 is TGTGCCAGTAGCGACCCTCGACAGGGCATTCTCGAGCAGTACTTC.